The clone carrying this T cell receptor beta chain has a count of ten or more. Its cognate antigen is unknown. In TCRdb, the 5' RACE reads were re-called with MiXCR into one record per CDR3 protein. The top ten hold about 1.5% of the sample, which has about 33,000 distinct CDR3 sequences, around 21% seen once. The sample is drawn from a study of T-cell memory formation after mild COVID-19. This CDR3 spans 12 amino acids. Trimming shortened V by 0 bases and J by 4 bases, and 4 bases separated the two germline ends. Germline V gene lookup returns CDR1 SQVTM and CDR2 ANQGSEA. Study findings and constraints: CD4/CD8 balance characterized clones contracting day 15 to 85, and CD4+ skew characterized later expanders.

This clonotype originated in an adult who had mild COVID-19 (a few samples of this study predate the infection). Cell type and time point are not known. The rearrangement uses TRBV29-1 and TRBJ1-3; no clear D gene. Sequences were obtained from PBMCs or a T cell subset sorted from them (not recorded which). CDR3 region: CSVEESGNTIYF. The CDR3 DNA follows: TGCAGCGTTGAAGAGAGCGGAAACACCATATATTTT.